A selection of T cell receptor beta chains follows, all from one sample in a study of glioma-infiltrating T cells. TCRdb fed the multiplex PCR reads into MiXCR, producing one record per CDR3 protein. Here the sample spans roughly 100,000 distinct CDR3 sequences, roughly 40% being singletons. Sequenced: glioma tissue, nonneoplastic brain tissue, or PBMCs (not recorded which). These receptors were obtained from a human donor with low-grade glioma or glioblastoma, undergoing nonglioma brain surgery, or in good health (not recorded which). The CDR3 runs from the conserved cysteine through the conserved F or W. Fields, in order: V gene, clone size, J gene, D gene, CDR3 DNA, CDR3 protein. The D gene is left open where the match is weak. Clone size is stated in some rows and not others, as once, few, many or a class when expanded.

TRBV10-3	many	TRBJ2-7	-	TGTGCCGCGAGGGACCCCCAAACGAACAGCGAGCAGTACTTC	CAARDPQTNSEQYF
TRBV5-1	many	TRBJ1-4	TRBD1	TGCGCCAGCAGCTACAGCTCGGACAGGGTCGGGGGATTTCGTGAAAAACTGTTTTTT	CASSYSSDRVGGFREKLFF
TRBV2	-	TRBJ2-1	-	TGTGCCAGCAAACCGGAACTAGGGGTGGATGAGCAGTTTTTC	CASKPELGVDEQFF
TRBV6-2/TRBV6-3	-	TRBJ1-2	TRBD1	TGTGCCAGCATTTACAGGGGGCTTAATGGCTACACCTTC	CASIYRGLNGYTF
TRBV18	many	TRBJ2-3	-	TGTGCCAGCTCACCGAGGGTGGGTGACGATACGCAGTATTTT	CASSPRVGDDTQYF
TRBV20-1	many	TRBJ1-2	-	TGCAGTGCGAGACAGAAGAACTATGGCTACACCTTC	CSARQKNYGYTF
TRBV6-2/TRBV6-3	medium-sized	TRBJ1-1	-	TGTGCCAGCAGCATCAGTTGGCGCACTGAAGCTTTCTTT	CASSISWRTEAFF
TRBV14	-	TRBJ2-2	TRBD2	TGTGCCAGCAGCCAAATGTCCTACGGACTAGCGGGCGTGACCGAAGAGCTGTTTTTT	CASSQMSYGLAGVTEELFF
TRBV20-1	many	TRBJ2-7	-	TGCAGTGCCATAATGTCAGGGACCTACGAGCAGTACTTC	CSAIMSGTYEQYF
TRBV12-3/TRBV12-4	many	TRBJ1-6	TRBD1	TGTGCCAGCAGTACACAGGGGAATAATTCACCCCTCCACTTT	CASSTQGNNSPLHF
TRBV7-8	many	TRBJ2-5	-	TGTGCCAGCAGCATCCTGGTCGGGAAGGGAGAGACCCAGTACTTC	CASSILVGKGETQYF
TRBV7-7	many	TRBJ2-5	TRBD1	TGTGCCAGCAGCCTAGGGACAGGGGGCGTGGAGACCCAGTACTTC	CASSLGTGGVETQYF
TRBV19	many	TRBJ2-3	-	TGTGCCAGTAGTATAGGAACAGCTAGCACAGATACGCAGTATTTT	CASSIGTASTDTQYF
TRBV4-1	-	TRBJ2-1	TRBD2	TGCGCCAGCAGCGTAGAGAGGGGAGGGTACAATGAGCAGTTCTTC	CASSVERGGYNEQFF
TRBV20-1	-	TRBJ2-5	-	TGCAGTGCCACTCCGCTGATAGACGGAGCTAATGCTGAGACCCAGTACTTC	CSATPLIDGANAETQYF
TRBV29-1	once	TRBJ2-1	-	TGTACCATTGAAGATTACGAACACGCCATACACAATGAGCAGTTCTTC	CTIEDYEHAIHNEQFF
TRBV20-1	many	TRBJ2-7	-	TGCAGTGCTAGCGCCAAGGGGCCAGGGCCCTCCTACGAGCAGTACTTC	CSASAKGPGPSYEQYF
TRBV15	many	TRBJ2-1	TRBD2	TGTGCCACCAGCAGAAATACCGGACTAGCGGGAGGAAAGCAGTTCTTC	CATSRNTGLAGGKQFF
TRBV2	-	TRBJ2-7	TRBD2	TGTGCCAGCAGTGAGGTGGCGGGGGGATCCTACGAGCAGTACTTC	CASSEVAGGSYEQYF
TRBV19	many	TRBJ2-1	TRBD2	TGTGCCAGTAGTCTTGGGACTAGCGGGACTTTTGAGCAGTTCTTC	CASSLGTSGTFEQFF
TRBV7-2	many	TRBJ2-7	TRBD2	TGTGCCAGCAGTCCGCCGGGACTAGCGGGAGGAATCCACGAGCAGTACTTC	CASSPPGLAGGIHEQYF
TRBV6-1	many	TRBJ2-6	-	TGTGCCAGCTCAGAACTTCGGAACGTCCTGACTTTC	CASSELRNVLTF
TRBV4-1	-	TRBJ1-5	TRBD1	TGCGCCGGCAGCCAGGGACAGGGGAACCATCAGCCCCAGCATTTT	CAGSQGQGNHQPQHF
TRBV12-3/TRBV12-4	many	TRBJ2-7	-	TGTGCCAGCAGCCCTGGACAGACCCGGAACGAGCAGTACTTC	CASSPGQTRNEQYF
TRBV28	many	TRBJ2-7	-	TGTGCCAGCACTACTATTGGGGCGTTAGCCTACGAGCAGTACTTC	CASTTIGALAYEQYF
TRBV5-1	once	TRBJ2-3	-	TGTGCCAGCAGCTCGGGGCTAGGGACAGATACGCAGTATTTT	CASSSGLGTDTQYF
TRBV27	many	TRBJ1-5	TRBD1	TGTGCCAGCAGTTCCACCACAGGGGGGGATCGCAATCAGCCCCAGCATTTT	CASSSTTGGDRNQPQHF
TRBV28	-	TRBJ2-3	TRBD2	TGTGCCACCACTAGCGGGGTAAAGACACATACGCGGTATTTT	CATTSGVKTHTRYF
TRBV5-1	many	TRBJ2-7	-	TGCGCCAGCAGCGGAGGACAGCTCTACGAGCAGTACTTC	CASSGGQLYEQYF
TRBV7-9	-	TRBJ1-1	-	TGTGCCAGCAACCTCCCGGAGACCGAAGCTTTCTTT	CASNLPETEAFF
TRBV6-6	-	TRBJ2-1	-	-	CASSSSTGGPYNEQFF
TRBV27	many	TRBJ1-3	-	TGTGCCAGCAGTCTCGGCAAGGGAAACACCATATATTTT	CASSLGKGNTIYF
TRBV20-1	many	TRBJ1-6	-	TGCAGTGCTAGAGGAACAGGGCAGGGCTCACCCCTCCACTTT	CSARGTGQGSPLHF
TRBV3-1	many	TRBJ2-7	TRBD2	TGTGCCAGCAGCTACGGACTAGCGGGGGCCTACGAGCAGTACTTC	CASSYGLAGAYEQYF
TRBV6-1	many	TRBJ2-1	-	TGTGCCAGCAGTCCGCGAGGCAAGGTTGAACAGTTCTTC	CASSPRGKVEQFF
TRBV9	-	TRBJ1-4	-	TGTGCCAGCAGCAAGGGAGGGAATAATGAAAAACTGTTTTTT	CASSKGGNNEKLFF
TRBV27	-	TRBJ1-1	TRBD1	TGTGCCAGCAGGGATAGACAGGGACAGAACACTGAAGCTTTCTTT	CASRDRQGQNTEAFF
TRBV4-3	-	TRBJ1-2	-	TGCGCCAGCAGCCAAGATAGAGACAAGATCTGTGGCTACACCTTC	CASSQDRDKICGYTF
TRBV6-1	many	TRBJ1-1	-	TGTGCCAGCAGTTATGGGGGGGCGACGGGCACTGAAGCTTTCTTT	CASSYGGATGTEAFF
TRBV14	many	TRBJ1-3	-	TGTGCCAGCAGCCCCGACAGGAGAAGCTCTGTACCAAACACCATATATTTT	CASSPDRRSSVPNTIYF
TRBV5-1	many	TRBJ2-1	-	TGCGCCAGCAGCTTGGATGGTGGGGATGAGCAGTTCTTC	CASSLDGGDEQFF
TRBV27	-	TRBJ2-7	TRBD1	TGTGCCAGCAGTTTCGACAGGGAGAGCTCCTACGAGCAGTACTTC	CASSFDRESSYEQYF
TRBV4-1	-	TRBJ2-7	TRBD2	TGCGCCAGCAGCACGAGGAGCGGGAGGAGTACCTACAAGCAGTACTTC	CASSTRSGRSTYKQYF
TRBV4-1	-	TRBJ1-6	-	TGCGCCAGCAGCCAAGCCCTCTTTCAGCCCCTCCACTTT	CASSQALFQPLHF
TRBV6-1	many	TRBJ2-2	-	TGTGCCAGCAGTTATTCCGCCGGAACCCACACCGGGGAGCTGTTTTTT	CASSYSAGTHTGELFF
TRBV28	-	TRBJ2-5	TRBD1	TGTGCCAGCAGTGGGGACAGGGGACCGGAGACCCAGTACTTC	CASSGDRGPETQYF
TRBV19	many	TRBJ2-7	TRBD1	TGTGCCAGTAGTAAGGACAGGGCTGTTGGCGAGCAGTACTTC	CASSKDRAVGEQYF
TRBV20-1	-	TRBJ2-7	-	TGCAGTGCTACAGTCGGGCCTCAAACTGGCTACGACCAGGACTTC	CSATVGPQTGYDQDF
TRBV10-3	many	TRBJ1-1	-	TGTGCCATCAGTGAGTACGGCTTTCCGAACACTGAAGCTTTCTTT	CAISEYGFPNTEAFF
TRBV7-2	-	TRBJ1-1	-	TGTGCAAGCAGCTTAGGTAGGGACACTGAAGATTTCTTT	CASSLGRDTEDFF
TRBV19	many	TRBJ1-3	TRBD1	TGTGCCAGTAGTATGGTGACAGGGAAGGCCCGCTCTGGAAACACCATATATTTT	CASSMVTGKARSGNTIYF
TRBV3-1	many	TRBJ1-5	TRBD1	TGTGCCAGCAGCCAAGGGACAGGGAGTAATCAGCCCCAGCATTTT	CASSQGTGSNQPQHF
TRBV15	many	TRBJ1-6	-	TGTGCCACCAGCTTATCAGGGTTTGGAAATTCACCCCTCCACTTT	CATSLSGFGNSPLHF
TRBV6-6	-	TRBJ1-5	-	TGTTCCATCAGTCGGGACTCATCCCCCAATCATCCTCAGCACTTT	CSISRDSSPNHPQHF
TRBV27	-	TRBJ2-1	-	TGTGCCAGCAGTTTCTATAGAGGGGAAAGGAATGAGCAGTTCTTT	CASSFYRGERNEQFF
TRBV11-2	many	TRBJ2-5	-	TGTGCCAGCAGCTTAGGGGGCCTTTCTCAAGAGACCCAGTACTTC	CASSLGGLSQETQYF
TRBV29-1	few	TRBJ2-7	TRBD2	TGCAGCGTCCGAACGACTAGCGGGGCCCTTAGCTCCTACGAGCAGTACTTC	CSVRTTSGALSSYEQYF
TRBV28	-	TRBJ2-7	TRBD1	TGTGCCAGCAGTGGGGACAGGGGAGAGGACGAGCAGTACTTC	CASSGDRGEDEQYF
TRBV13	-	TRBJ1-4	-	TGTGCCAGCAGCCCCCCGGGAGGAGGCCTTAATGAAAAACTGTTTTTT	CASSPPGGGLNEKLFF